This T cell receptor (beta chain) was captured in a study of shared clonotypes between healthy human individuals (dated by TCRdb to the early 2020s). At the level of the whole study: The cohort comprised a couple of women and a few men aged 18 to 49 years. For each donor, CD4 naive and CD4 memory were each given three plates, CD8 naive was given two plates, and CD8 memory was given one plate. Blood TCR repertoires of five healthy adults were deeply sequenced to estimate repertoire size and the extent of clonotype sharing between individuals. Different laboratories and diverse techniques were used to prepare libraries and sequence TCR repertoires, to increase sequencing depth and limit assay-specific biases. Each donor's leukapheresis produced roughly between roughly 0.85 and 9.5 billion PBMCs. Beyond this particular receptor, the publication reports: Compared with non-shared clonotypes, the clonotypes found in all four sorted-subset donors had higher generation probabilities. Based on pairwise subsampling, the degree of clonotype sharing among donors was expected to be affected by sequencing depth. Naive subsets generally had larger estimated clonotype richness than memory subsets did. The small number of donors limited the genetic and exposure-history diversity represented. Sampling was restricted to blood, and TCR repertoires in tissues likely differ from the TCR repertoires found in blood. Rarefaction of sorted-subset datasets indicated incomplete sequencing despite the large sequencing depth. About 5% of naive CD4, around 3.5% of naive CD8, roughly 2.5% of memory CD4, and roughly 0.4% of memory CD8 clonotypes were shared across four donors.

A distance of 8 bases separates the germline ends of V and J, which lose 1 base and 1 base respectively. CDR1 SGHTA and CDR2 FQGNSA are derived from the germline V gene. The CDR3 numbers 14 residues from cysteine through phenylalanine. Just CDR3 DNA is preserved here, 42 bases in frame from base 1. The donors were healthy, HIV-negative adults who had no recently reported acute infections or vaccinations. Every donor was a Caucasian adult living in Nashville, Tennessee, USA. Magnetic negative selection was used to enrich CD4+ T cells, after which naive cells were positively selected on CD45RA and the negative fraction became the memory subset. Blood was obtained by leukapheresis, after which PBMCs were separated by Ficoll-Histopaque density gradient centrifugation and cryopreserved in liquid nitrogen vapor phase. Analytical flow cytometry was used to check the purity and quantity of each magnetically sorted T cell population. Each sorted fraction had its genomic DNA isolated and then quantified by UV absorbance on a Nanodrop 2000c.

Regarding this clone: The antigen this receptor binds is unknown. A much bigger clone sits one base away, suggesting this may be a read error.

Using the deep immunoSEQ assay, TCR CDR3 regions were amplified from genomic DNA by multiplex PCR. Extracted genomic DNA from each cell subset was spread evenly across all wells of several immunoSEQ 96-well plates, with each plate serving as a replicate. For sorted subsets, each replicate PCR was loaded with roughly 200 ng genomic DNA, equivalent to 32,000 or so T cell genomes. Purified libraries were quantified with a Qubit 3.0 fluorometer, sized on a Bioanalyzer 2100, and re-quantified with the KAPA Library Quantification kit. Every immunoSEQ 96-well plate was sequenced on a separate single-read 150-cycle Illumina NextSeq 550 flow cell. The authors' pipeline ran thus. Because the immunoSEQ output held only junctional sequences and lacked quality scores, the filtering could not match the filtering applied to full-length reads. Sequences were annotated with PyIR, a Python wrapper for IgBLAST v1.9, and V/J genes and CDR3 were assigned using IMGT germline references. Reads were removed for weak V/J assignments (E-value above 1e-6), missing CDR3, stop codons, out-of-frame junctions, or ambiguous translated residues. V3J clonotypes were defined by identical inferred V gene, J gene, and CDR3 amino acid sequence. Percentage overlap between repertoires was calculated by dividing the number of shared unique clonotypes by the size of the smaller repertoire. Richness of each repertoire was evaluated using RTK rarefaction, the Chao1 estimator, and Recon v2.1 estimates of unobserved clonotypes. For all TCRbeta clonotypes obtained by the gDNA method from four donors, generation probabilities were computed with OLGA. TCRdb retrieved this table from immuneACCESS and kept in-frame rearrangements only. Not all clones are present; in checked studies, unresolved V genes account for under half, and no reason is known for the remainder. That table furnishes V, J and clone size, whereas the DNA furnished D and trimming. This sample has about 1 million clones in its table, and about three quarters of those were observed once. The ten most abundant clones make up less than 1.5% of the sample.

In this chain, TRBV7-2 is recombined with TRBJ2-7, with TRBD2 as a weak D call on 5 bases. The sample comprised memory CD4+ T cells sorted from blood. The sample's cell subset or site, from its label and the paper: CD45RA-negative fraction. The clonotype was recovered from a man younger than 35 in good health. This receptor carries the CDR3 CASSLETGSYEQYF. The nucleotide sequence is TGTGCCAGCAGCTTAGAAACGGGATCCTACGAGCAGTACTTC.